This T cell receptor beta chain comes out of a study of molecular identifiers for immune sequencing clone quantification. Study findings and constraints: Over 98% of effector molecules, yet under 1% of naive-cell molecules, were held by clones above 20 RNA copies.

This clonotype occurred once. Its antigen is as yet unknown. The CDR3 extends over 13 amino acids. V gave up 6 bases and J gave up 5 bases, with 12 bases separating them. Both previously described methods and listed TCR primers were employed to make bulk TCR libraries. TCRdb re-called the PCR reads through MiXCR, storing one row per CDR3 protein. The sample records 20,000 to 30,000 distinct CDR3 sequences, under 20% being singletons. Material for sequencing was naive CD8+ T cells from blood, with Jurkat cell RNA spiked in. As for subset: FACS-sorted CD8+CD4-CCR7+CD45RA+ naive T cells. The sequence came from a human donor in good health. Some libraries in this study had Jurkat cell RNA spiked in. The chain links TRBV12-3 or TRBV12-4 to TRBJ2-3; no reliable D call. The CDR3 protein is CASRPFMVDTQYF. DNA of the CDR3: TGTGCCAGCAGACCGTTTATGGTAGATACGCAGTATTTT.